This TCR beta chain was obtained from a study of blood T cell repertoires in COVID-19. In the original analysis: Scientists estimated how many nucleated cells there were by amplifying reference gene primers. Generated by immunoSEQ multiplex PCR, the TCRdb table keeps only in-frame clones and is missing some. The D gene and trimming were derived from the DNA, and the V and J assignments and clone size from that table. The sample has over 100,000 clones, roughly 83% seen once. The V gene's germline CDR1 is SGHRS and CDR2 YFSETQ. V dropped 1 base and J dropped 7 bases, with 9 bases sitting between them. The CDR3 consists of 14 residues.

What was sequenced was peripheral blood. The chain uses TRBV5-1 and TRBJ1-6; D is perhaps TRBD1 (5 bases). This sequence originates from a woman aged 60 to 75 with acute or convalescent COVID-19. CDR3 in amino acids: CASSLLGGNSPLHF. CDR3 coding DNA: TGCGCCAGCAGCTTGCTGGGGGGAAATTCACCCCTCCACTTT.